The rows below give T cell receptor beta chains drawn from one sample of a study of control samples from healthy donors and cancer patients. TCRdb's table, derived via immunoSEQ multiplex PCR, lists solely in-frame clones and lacks some. This repertoire includes roughly 190,000 clones. Material: blood. Receptors originate from a woman in her twenties or thirties in good health. Both conserved end residues are part of each CDR3. The D gene is left open where the match is weak.

D gene	CDR3 length	V gene	J gene	CDR3 protein
TRBD2	15	TRBV6-5	TRBJ2-7	CASSYYGLAGNGQYF
TRBD1	14	TRBV28	TRBJ1-2	CASSAHGQDYGYTF
.	13	TRBV27	TRBJ1-6	CASNERYNSPLHF
TRBD2	16	TRBV19	TRBJ2-1	CASSRTSGTRNNEQFF
.	14	TRBV18	TRBJ1-2	CASSPPLEGYGYTF
.	13	TRBV27	TRBJ2-1	CATWTVSYNEQFF
TRBD2	22	TRBV4-1	TRBJ2-5	CASSLVVISGGARRGTLETQYF
TRBD2	15	TRBV19	TRBJ2-5	CATGTSGGAWETQYF
.	14	TRBV7-2	TRBJ1-1	CASSLRGGFTEAFF
.	13	TRBV7-9	TRBJ1-2	CASSLFASYGYTF
.	10	TRBV29-1	TRBJ1-1	CSVEWVEAFF